These 27 T cell receptor beta chains were sequenced from one sample in a study of CD8 T cells in ankylosing spondylitis. Study-wide points: Eight highly homologous variants formed a TCR beta motif that appeared characteristic of ankylosing spondylitis blood.

These receptors' antigens are unknown. TCRdb itself ran the 5' RACE reads through MiXCR, one entry per CDR3 protein. The sample has more than 400,000 distinct CDR3 sequences; 5.3% are singletons. The sequenced sample was blood, either unsorted or a sorted T cell fraction (not recorded which). These receptors all come from a male donor with ankylosing spondylitis.

This clonotype was observed at least ten times. The chain combines TRBV12-3 or TRBV12-4 with TRBJ1-4; D unresolved. This CDR3 is built from 13 residues. Trimming removed 1 base from V and 11 bases from J, with 11 bases in between. CDR3 sequence reads: CASSLVGLDKLFF. CDR3 nucleotides: TGTGCCAGCAGTTTAGTTGGGTTGGACAAACTGTTTTTT.

This clonotype has at least ten counts. The chain is built from TRBV5-1 and TRBJ2-7; possibly TRBD2 for D (5 bases). There are 13 residues in the CDR3. V was trimmed by 3 bases and J by 2 bases, leaving 9 bases between them. Germline CDR1 reads SGHRS; CDR2 reads YFSETQ. Written as DNA, the CDR3 is TGCGCCAGCAGCTCAAGCGGAGCCTACGAGCAGTACTTC. Translated, it gives CASSSSGAYEQYF.

The table lists this clonotype with many counts. The chain recombines TRBV7-2 with TRBJ2-1; 14 bases are a match to TRBD2. The CDR3 loop spans 14 amino acids. Germline values: CDR1 SGHTA, CDR2 FQGNSA. The V segment lost 5 bases and the J segment 7 bases; nucleotides outside the gene matches: 1. The CDR3 DNA follows: TGTGCCAGCAGCCGGACTAGCGGGAGGAATGAGCAGTTCTTC. Amino acid sequence: CASSRTSGRNEQFF.

CDR3 sequence: CASSYSDSGSGGRSEQFF. CDR3 in DNA: TGTGCCAGCAGTTACTCAGATAGCGGGAGTGGGGGGAGGAGCGAGCAGTTCTTC. The chain recombines TRBV6-5 with TRBJ2-1, with 9 bases lining up with TRBD2. V shed 0 bases, J shed 10 bases, and the junction held 16 bases outside the gene matches. The length of the CDR3 is 18 residues. Germline V gene data show CDR1 as MNHEY and CDR2 as SVGAGI.

This clonotype has only a few counts. V usage is TRBV5-1 and J usage is TRBJ2-5; D possibly uses TRBD1 or TRBD2 (7 bases each). The CDR3 is made up of 15 amino acids. Trimming cost V 2 bases and J 2 bases, with 13 bases left between them. The germline gives CDR1 SGHRS, CDR2 YFSETQ. CDR3 in amino acids: CASSFQGGNQETQYF. The DNA of the CDR3 is TGCGCCAGCAGCTTCCAGGGGGGGAATCAAGAGACCCAGTACTTC.

This clonotype was recorded many times. The V gene is TRBV9, the J gene TRBJ1-5, with 7 positions matching TRBD1. Per the germline V gene, CDR1 is SGDLS and CDR2 is YYNGEE. The V and J ends lost 2 bases and 2 bases, in that order; junction bases with no gene match: 1. The CDR3 runs to 14 residues. The CDR3 region is CASSVDRGNQPQHF. The CDR3 DNA reads TGTGCCAGCAGCGTTGACAGGGGCAATCAGCCCCAGCATTTT.

This clonotype was counted at least ten times. This chain uses TRBV27 with TRBJ2-7; 8 nucleotides match TRBD1. Germline loops: CDR1 MNHEY, CDR2 SMNVEV (reference sequence). After removal of 5 bases from V and 7 bases from J, the junction contained 10 bases not matched to a gene. The CDR3 is 14 amino acids. The CDR3 sequence: CASSNPGQALEQYF. DNA of the CDR3: TGTGCCAGCAGTAACCCGGGACAGGCTCTGGAGCAGTACTTC.

This clonotype was picked up one time. An end of the junction does not agree with germline; a read error may underlie this. CDR3 region: CATSRDRSAGNTEALF. DNA for the CDR3: TGTGCCACCAGCAGAGATCGGAGCGCAGGGAACACTGAAGCTCTCTTT. The rearrangement uses TRBV15 and TRBJ1-1; tentative D call: TRBD1 (5 bases). Germline loops: CDR1 LNHNV, CDR2 YYDKDF (reference sequence). The CDR3 is 16 amino acids.

Many counts were recorded for this clonotype. V is TRBV20-1 and J is TRBJ1-3, with unresolved D. This CDR3 spans 11 amino acids. Trimming took off 5 bases at V and 0 bases at J, with 2 bases between the two ends. Per the germline V gene, CDR1 is DFQATT and CDR2 is SNEGSKA (reference sequence). The CDR3 loop is CSALSGNTIYF. Written as DNA, the CDR3 is TGCAGTGCTCTCTCTGGAAACACCATATATTTT.

This clonotype was counted at least ten times. The gene calls are TRBV28 and TRBJ2-3; 8 nucleotides line up with TRBD2. This CDR3 has 16 amino acids. CDR1 is MDHEN and CDR2 is SYDVKM in the germline V gene. The J segment lost 8 bases and the V segment lost 7 bases, leaving 17 bases of the junction unmatched. The CDR3: CASNIGGGLLRGTQYF. CDR3 coding DNA: TGTGCCAGCAACATTGGCGGGGGGCTGCTTAGGGGTACGCAGTATTTT.

This clonotype was detected many times. The chain carries TRBV24-1 and TRBJ2-1; possibly TRBD1 for D (6 bases). V shed 5 bases and J shed 0 bases, with 13 bases lying between them. This CDR3 has 16 residues. Germline CDR1 is KGHDR and CDR2 is SFDVKD. This chain's CDR3 is CATSAPTGLSYNEQFF. DNA for the CDR3: TGTGCCACCAGTGCCCCAACAGGGCTCTCCTACAATGAGCAGTTCTTC.

This clonotype was counted at least ten times. This chain uses TRBV7-2 with TRBJ2-2, with D unresolved. The ends were cut back, 5 bases at V and 5 bases at J, with 18 bases in the middle. This CDR3 has 16 amino acids. Germline lookup yields CDR1 SGHTA and CDR2 FQGNSA. CDR3 sequence: CASSPRAWVGTGELFF. Here the CDR3 DNA reads TGTGCCAGCAGCCCTCGGGCATGGGTAGGGACCGGGGAGCTGTTTTTT.

This clonotype was detected many times. The chain combines TRBV27 with TRBJ2-1, with TRBD2 matching over 9 bases. This CDR3 comprises 15 residues. Germline CDR1 is MNHEY and CDR2 is SMNVEV (reference sequence). J was trimmed by 4 bases and V by 5 bases; bases with no gene match: 6. For the CDR3, the DNA is TGTGCCAGCAGTCTCGGGACTAGCCCTTACAATGAGCAGTTCTTC. It codes for CASSLGTSPYNEQFF.

This clonotype was detected ten times or more. The J gene is TRBJ2-5, the V gene TRBV11-1; TRBD2 matches 7 bases. V shed 4 bases, J shed 0 bases, and the junction held 14 bases outside the gene matches. The CDR3 runs to 18 residues. Germline-derived CDR1 and CDR2 are SGHAT and FQDESV (reference sequence). Written as DNA, the CDR3 is TGTGCCAGCAGCTCACCCCTCCTGGGACTACCTTACCAAGAGACCCAGTACTTC. Protein product: CASSSPLLGLPYQETQYF. Drawing the rest from reference TRBV11-1 and TRBJ2-5, the complete variable domain is EAEVAQSPRYKITEKSQAVAFWCDPISGHATLYWYRQILGQGPELLVQFQDESVVDDSQLPKDRFSAERLKGVDSTLKIQPAELGDSAMYLCASSSPLLGLPYQETQYFGPGTRLLVL.

J is TRBJ1-5 and V is TRBV5-3, with D perhaps TRBD1 (5 bases). TRBV5-3 is treated as an ORF (open reading frame) with a function not yet certain. V was clipped by 9 bases and J by 1 base, with 20 bases between them. The CDR3 sequence is 16 residues long. For the CDR3, the DNA is TGTGCCATGAGCTTGGGGGTCCTCTACAGCAATCAGCCCCAGCATTTT. Translated, it gives CAMSLGVLYSNQPQHF.

This clonotype occurred many times. This chain joins TRBV20-1 and TRBJ1-2; 7 nucleotides align to TRBD1. In germline, CDR1 is DFQATT, CDR2 SNEGSKA (reference sequence). This CDR3 spans 14 amino acids. Trimming took 5 bases from V and 1 from J; bases not matched to a gene: 7. This chain's CDR3 is CSAPPGQLNYGYTF. CDR3 DNA sequence: TGCAGTGCTCCACCGGGACAGCTTAACTATGGCTACACCTTC.

This clonotype has a count of ten or more. V is TRBV20-1 and J is TRBJ2-7; D might be TRBD2 (5 bases). CDR3 length: 14 amino acids. CDR1 is DFQATT and CDR2 is SNEGSKA in the germline V gene (reference sequence). V was clipped by 3 bases and J by 2 bases, with 14 bases between them. In DNA form, the CDR3 reads TGCAGTGCTAGCTATGTTAGCGAGACCTACGAGCAGTACTTC. It yields the protein CSASYVSETYEQYF.

This clonotype has a count of ten or more. This rearrangement joins TRBV7-9 to TRBJ1-1; possibly TRBD1 for D (5 bases). The germline V gene encodes CDR1 SEHNR and CDR2 FQNEAQ (reference sequence). The CDR3 consists of 17 residues. The V and J ends lost 5 bases and 5 bases respectively, with 24 bases between them. The CDR3 loop is CASSIFLIPGPGTEAFF. The CDR3 DNA follows: TGTGCCAGCAGCATATTCTTAATACCGGGACCGGGGACTGAAGCTTTCTTT. The whole variable domain, remainder taken from reference TRBV7-9 and TRBJ1-1, is DTGVSQNPRHKITKRGQNVTFRCDPISEHNRLYWYRQTLGQGPEFLTYFQNEAQLEKSRLLSDRFSAERPKGSFSTLEIQRTEQGDSAMYLCASSIFLIPGPGTEAFFGQGTRLTVV.

Many counts were recorded for this clonotype. The chain couples TRBV7-2 to TRBJ2-7; D might be TRBD2 (5 bases). In germline, CDR1 is SGHTA, CDR2 FQGNSA. The V gene lost 1 base and the J gene lost 9 bases, with 13 bases spanning the gap. The CDR3 spans 13 residues. The CDR3 is CASSLGYGVWQYF. In DNA, the CDR3 is TGTGCCAGCAGCTTAGGGTACGGGGTATGGCAGTACTTC.

In its sample, this clonotype was seen many times. The rearrangement joins TRBV4-1 to TRBJ2-4; 7 bases align to TRBD1. This CDR3 is 21 amino acids long. Trimming took 4 bases from V and 1 from J; bases not matched to a gene: 22. CDR1 is MGHRA, CDR2 YSYEKL, per germline. The CDR3 loop reads CASSLPPPDRTRLGAKNIQYF. CDR3 DNA sequence: TGCGCCAGCAGCCTTCCCCCACCGGACAGGACTCGGTTAGGGGCCAAAAACATTCAGTACTTC.

This clonotype was found many times. This chain links TRBV7-9 with TRBJ2-3; no firm D call. Trimming took 1 base from V and 5 from J, leaving 16 bases between them. Germline CDR1 is SEHNR and CDR2 is FQNEAQ (reference sequence). There are 16 residues in the CDR3. The CDR3, as DNA: TGTGCCAGCAGCTTAGAAGGGCCGCGCGGTTTAGATACGCAGTATTTT. It specifies CASSLEGPRGLDTQYF. Full variable domain (remainder filled in from reference TRBV7-9 and TRBJ2-3): DTGVSQNPRHKITKRGQNVTFRCDPISEHNRLYWYRQTLGQGPEFLTYFQNEAQLEKSRLLSDRFSAERPKGSFSTLEIQRTEQGDSAMYLCASSLEGPRGLDTQYFGPGTRLTVL.

At least ten counts were recorded for this clonotype. This chain joins TRBV12-3 or TRBV12-4 and TRBJ2-1; D possibly corresponds to TRBD2 (6 bases). The CDR3 covers 13 residues. The V and J ends lost 3 bases and 9 bases respectively, with 12 bases between them. The chain's CDR3 is CASSLSGTREQFF. CDR3 nucleotide sequence: TGTGCCAGCAGTTTGTCCGGGACTCGTGAGCAGTTCTTC.

This clonotype was counted at least ten times. This chain links TRBV28 with TRBJ2-7; 10 positions agree with TRBD1. This CDR3 is built from 15 residues. The V gene's germline CDR1 is MDHEN and CDR2 SYDVKM. J lost 3 bases, V lost 6 bases, and 8 bases had no gene match. CDR3 sequence reads: CASSLTGTGDYEQYF. DNA of the CDR3: TGTGCCAGCAGCCTAACCGGGACAGGGGACTACGAGCAGTACTTC.

This clonotype was counted many times. This chain uses TRBV3-1 with TRBJ2-1, with a possible D match to TRBD2 (6 bases). Trimming pared 1 base from V and 2 bases from J, leaving 12 bases between. This CDR3 comprises 16 residues. Germline CDR1 and CDR2: LGHDT and YNNKEL (reference sequence). DNA of the CDR3: TGTGCCAGCAGCCAAGCCGCTTGGGGGGCCTACAATGAGCAGTTCTTC. Its translation: CASSQAAWGAYNEQFF.

This clonotype occurred many times. The chain has TRBV10-3 and TRBJ2-3; 8 nucleotides match TRBD1. This CDR3 spans 16 amino acids. The V segment lost 3 bases and the J segment 0 bases; nucleotides outside the gene matches: 5. Germline CDR1 ENHRY, CDR2 SYGVKD. In nucleotides, the CDR3 is TGTGCCATCAGTGAAGGGACAGGCGGGAGCACAGATACGCAGTATTTT. Its protein is CAISEGTGGSTDTQYF.

This clonotype has a count of ten or more. The rearrangement joins TRBV5-5 to TRBJ1-1; TRBD1 aligns across 7 bases. The CDR3 loop spans 16 amino acids. V dropped 2 bases and J dropped 4; count of bases not matched to a gene: 11. Germline V gives CDR1 SGHKS, CDR2 YYEKEE (reference sequence). CDR3 coding DNA: TGTGCCAGCAGCTTCCTACGACAGGGTGAGGCCACTGAAGCTTTCTTT. Its protein is CASSFLRQGEATEAFF.

In this sample, this clonotype turned up many times. The chain employs TRBV25-1 and TRBJ2-2; the D gene is possibly TRBD2 (5 bases). V shed 0 bases and J shed 4 bases, with 12 bases lying between them. Germline V gene sequence: CDR1 MGHDK, CDR2 SYGVNS. This CDR3 has 16 residues. The CDR3 is CASSEYANRGTGELFF. The CDR3, as DNA: TGTGCCAGCAGTGAATATGCGAACCGGGGCACCGGGGAGCTGTTTTTT.